This TCR beta chain appears in the sequencing data of a study of blood T cell repertoires in COVID-19 (dated by TCRdb to about 2020). Some background on the complete study: Collaborator samples came from the United States, Italy and Spain and covered acute and convalescent phases of COVID-19. The material from the prospective study consisted of cDNA or gDNA derived from T cells, B-cell-depleted T cells, or PBMCs. Subjects who had been exposed to COVID-19, were actively infected with it, or had recovered from it provided the deeply sampled blood TCRbeta repertoires that made up the dataset. A freely available public database, intended as a resource for researchers studying the immune response to SARS-CoV-2, is where the repertoires were released. The samples were drawn from two sources: the first 160 participants of the ongoing ImmuneRACE study, and 1,200 or so subjects contributed by 6 global collaborators. The sample metadata nearly always contained a de-identified subject ID, COVID-19 status, age in years and sex. Where available, HLA class I and class II types were taken from metadata supplied by the sample provider and were not determined by assay-based typing.

Comments on this clone: Its antigen is not yet known. No per-base quality is available; no much larger clone lies one base away.

The immunoSEQ Assay, a bias-controlled multiplex PCR, was used to amplify TCRbeta CDR3 regions from genomic DNA. Per the original workflow: The number of nucleated cells in each sample was estimated from the amplification of reference gene primers within the assay. To quantify the absolute abundance of each unique TCRbeta CDR3 rearrangement, sequence reads were collapsed and filtered. For each sample, productive Simpson clonality was calculated as the square root of Simpson's diversity index over productive rearrangements. In TCRdb, the immuneACCESS table is reduced to in-frame sequences with V and J assigned. These tables do not hold every clone; where another copy was compared, an unresolved V gene accounts for under half, and the others remain unexplained. V and J calls and clone size are as listed in that table; D and trimming were resolved from the DNA. Within this sample are 140,000 to 150,000 clones, with roughly four fifths of them counted one time only. Together, the top ten hold over 12% of the sample.

CDR1 is given as SGHKS and CDR2 as YYEKEE, both from the germline V gene (reference sequence). Trimming takes 4 bases off V and 2 bases off J; junction bases not matched to a gene: 6. Inclusive of the bounding cysteine and phenylalanine, the CDR3 is 14 residues long. The CDR3 DNA has 42 bases and is translated from base 1. The research as a whole found: The amount of clinical and demographic metadata varied by source and participant and was provided uncurated.

The collaborating institutions used their own protocols to collect whole blood in K2EDTA tubes. For TCRbeta analysis, collaborator samples were shipped as frozen whole blood, as isolated PBMCs, or as DNA extracted from either sample type. This chain joins TRBV5-5 to TRBJ2-7, and TRBD2 aligns with 7 junction nucleotides. This receptor was obtained from a human donor with acute or convalescent COVID-19. The donor label of this sample is uncertain. Sequencing was carried out using peripheral blood. The nucleotide sequence is TGTGCCAGCAGCCCAAGTAGCGGGCCCTACGAGCAGTACTTC. This codes for CASSPSSGPYEQYF.